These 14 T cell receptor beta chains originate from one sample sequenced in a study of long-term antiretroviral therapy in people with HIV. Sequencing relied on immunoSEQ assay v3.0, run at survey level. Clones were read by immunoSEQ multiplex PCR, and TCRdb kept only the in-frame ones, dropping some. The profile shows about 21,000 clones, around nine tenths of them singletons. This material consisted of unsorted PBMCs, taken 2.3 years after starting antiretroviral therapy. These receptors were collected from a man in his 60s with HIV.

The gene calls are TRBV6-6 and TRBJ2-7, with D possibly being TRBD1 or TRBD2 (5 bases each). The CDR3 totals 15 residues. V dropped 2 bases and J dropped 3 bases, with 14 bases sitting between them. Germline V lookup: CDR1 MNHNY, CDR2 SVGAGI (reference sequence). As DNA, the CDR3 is TGTGCCAGCAGTTACGGGGCCTCGAGGGGCTACGAGCAGTACTTC. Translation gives CASSYGASRGYEQYF.

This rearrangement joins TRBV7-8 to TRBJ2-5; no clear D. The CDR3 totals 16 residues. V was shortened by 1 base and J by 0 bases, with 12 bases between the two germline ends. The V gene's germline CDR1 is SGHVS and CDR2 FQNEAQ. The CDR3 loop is CASSLDLGRYQETQYF. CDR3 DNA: TGTGCCAGCAGCTTAGATCTTGGAAGGTACCAAGAGACCCAGTACTTC.

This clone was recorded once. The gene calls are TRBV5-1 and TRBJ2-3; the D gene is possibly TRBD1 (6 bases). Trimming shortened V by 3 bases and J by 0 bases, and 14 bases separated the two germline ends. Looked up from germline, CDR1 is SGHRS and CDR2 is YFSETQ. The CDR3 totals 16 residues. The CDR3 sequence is CASSSPQGLSTDTQYF. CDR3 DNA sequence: TGCGCCAGCAGCTCACCACAGGGCTTGAGCACAGATACGCAGTATTTT.

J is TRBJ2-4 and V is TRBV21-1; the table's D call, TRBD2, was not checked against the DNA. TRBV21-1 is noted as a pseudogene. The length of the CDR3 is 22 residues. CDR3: CASSKEETPGLAGKLAKNIQYF. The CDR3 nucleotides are TGTGCCAGCAGCAAAGAGGAGACACCGGGACTAGCGGGAAAGTTAGCCAAAAACATTCAGTACTTC.

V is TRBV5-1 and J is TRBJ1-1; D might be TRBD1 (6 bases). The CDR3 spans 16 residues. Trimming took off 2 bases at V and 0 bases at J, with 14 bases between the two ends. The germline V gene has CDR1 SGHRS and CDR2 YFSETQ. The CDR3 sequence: CASSLNRVELNTEAFF. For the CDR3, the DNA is TGCGCCAGCAGCTTAAACAGGGTAGAGCTGAACACTGAAGCTTTCTTT.

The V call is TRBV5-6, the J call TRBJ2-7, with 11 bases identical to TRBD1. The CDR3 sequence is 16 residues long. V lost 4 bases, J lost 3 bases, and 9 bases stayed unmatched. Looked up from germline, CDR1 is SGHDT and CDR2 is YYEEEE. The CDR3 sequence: CASSQRGTGGNYEQYF. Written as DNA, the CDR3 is TGTGCCAGCAGCCAACGGGGGACAGGGGGTAACTACGAGCAGTACTTC.

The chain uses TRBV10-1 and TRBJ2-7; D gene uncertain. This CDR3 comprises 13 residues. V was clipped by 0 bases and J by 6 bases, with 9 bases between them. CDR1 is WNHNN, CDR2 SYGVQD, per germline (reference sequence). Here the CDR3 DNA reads TGCGCCAGCAGTGAGTCGATGGGAATCGAGCAGTACTTC. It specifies CASSESMGIEQYF.

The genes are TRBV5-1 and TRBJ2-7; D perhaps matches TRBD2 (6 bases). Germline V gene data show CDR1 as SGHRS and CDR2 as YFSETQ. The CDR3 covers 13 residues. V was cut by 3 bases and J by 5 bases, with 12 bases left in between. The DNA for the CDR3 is TGCGCCAGCAGCTCGCGGGACTTTCACGAGCAGTACTTC. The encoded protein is CASSSRDFHEQYF.

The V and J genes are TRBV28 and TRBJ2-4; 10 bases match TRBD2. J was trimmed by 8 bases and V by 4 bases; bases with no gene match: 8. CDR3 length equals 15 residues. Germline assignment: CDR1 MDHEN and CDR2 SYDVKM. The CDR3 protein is CASSSLLAGRDIQYF. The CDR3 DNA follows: TGTGCCAGCAGTTCGCTACTAGCGGGACGGGACATTCAGTACTTC.

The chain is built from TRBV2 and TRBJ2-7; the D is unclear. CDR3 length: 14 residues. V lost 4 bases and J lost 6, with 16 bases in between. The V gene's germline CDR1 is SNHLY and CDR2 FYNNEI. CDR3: CASSVVRVGGEQYF. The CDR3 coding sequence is TGTGCCAGCAGTGTTGTAAGAGTCGGTGGCGAGCAGTACTTC.

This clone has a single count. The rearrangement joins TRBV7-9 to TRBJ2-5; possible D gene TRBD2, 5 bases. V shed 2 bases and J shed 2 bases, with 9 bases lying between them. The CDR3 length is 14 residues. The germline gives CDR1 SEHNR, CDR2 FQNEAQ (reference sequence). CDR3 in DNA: TGTGCCAGCAGCTTAATGGGAGTACAAGAGACCCAGTACTTC. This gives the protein CASSLMGVQETQYF.

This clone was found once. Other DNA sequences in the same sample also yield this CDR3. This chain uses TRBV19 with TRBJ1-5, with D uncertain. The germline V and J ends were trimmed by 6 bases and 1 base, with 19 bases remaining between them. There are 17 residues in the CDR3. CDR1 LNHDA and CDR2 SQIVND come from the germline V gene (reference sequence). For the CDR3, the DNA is TGTGCCAGTAGACCTCTGGTTGGCGGCTTCAGCAATCAGCCCCAGCATTTT. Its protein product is CASRPLVGGFSNQPQHF.

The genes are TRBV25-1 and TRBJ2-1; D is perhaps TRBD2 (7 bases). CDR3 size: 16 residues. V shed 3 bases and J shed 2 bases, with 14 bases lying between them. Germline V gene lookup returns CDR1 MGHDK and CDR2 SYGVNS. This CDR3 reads CASSEVGGAAYNEQFF. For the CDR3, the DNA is TGTGCCAGCAGTGAGGTTGGGGGGGCCGCCTACAATGAGCAGTTCTTC. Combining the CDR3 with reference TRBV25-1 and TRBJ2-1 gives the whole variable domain EADIYQTPRYLVIGTGKKITLECSQTMGHDKMYWYQQDPGMELHLIHYSYGVNSTEKGDLSSESTVSRIRTEHFPLTLESARPSHTSQYLCASSEVGGAAYNEQFFGPGTRLTVL.

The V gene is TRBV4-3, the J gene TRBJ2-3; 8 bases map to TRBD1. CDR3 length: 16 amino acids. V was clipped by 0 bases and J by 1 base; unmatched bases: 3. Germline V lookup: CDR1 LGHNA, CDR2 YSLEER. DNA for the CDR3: TGCGCCAGCAGCCAAGATCCAGGGGGCCGCACAGATACGCAGTATTTT. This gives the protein CASSQDPGGRTDTQYF.